This passage covers 8 T cell receptor beta chains from one sample sequenced in a study of graft-versus-host responses after intestinal transplantation. TCRdb's copy holds only in-frame clones and misses some; the assay was immunoSEQ multiplex PCR. The sample consists of tens of thousands of clones, roughly 95% of them appearing once. The sequencing here drew on PBMCs, taken 156 days after intestinal transplant. These receptors were collected from a human patient who received an intestinal transplant, so some T cells may come from the graft donor.

The chain uses TRBV9 and TRBJ2-1; 7 nucleotides align to TRBD2. The J segment lost 7 bases and the V segment lost 0 bases, leaving 4 bases of the junction unmatched. The germline V gene encodes CDR1 SGDLS and CDR2 YYNGEE. The CDR3 spans 14 residues. The CDR3: CASSVGAGANEQFF. The CDR3 bases are TGTGCCAGCAGCGTAGGTGCGGGAGCGAATGAGCAGTTCTTC.

The rearrangement uses TRBV10-3 and TRBJ1-2; D call uncertain. CDR1 is ENHRY and CDR2 is SYGVKD in the germline V gene. This CDR3 comprises 15 residues. Trimming took off 2 bases at V and 4 bases at J, with 14 bases between the two ends. This CDR3 reads CAISEGPRRVYGYTF. The CDR3 nucleotides read TGTGCCATCAGTGAGGGACCCCGGAGAGTCTATGGCTACACCTTC.

This chain uses TRBV6-5 with TRBJ2-1, with TRBD2 matching over 8 bases. Germline V gene lookup returns CDR1 MNHEY and CDR2 SVGAGI. There are 16 residues in the CDR3. Trimming cost V 3 bases and J 2 bases; bases outside gene matches: 6. The CDR3 sequence: CASSYGSGATYNEQFF. The CDR3 coding sequence is TGTGCCAGCAGTTATGGTAGCGGGGCCACCTACAATGAGCAGTTCTTC.

J is TRBJ1-5 and V is TRBV27; tentative D call: TRBD1 (5 bases). The V end lost 4 bases, the J end lost 5 bases, and 12 bases lay between the germline ends. This CDR3 has 14 amino acids. Per the germline V gene, CDR1 is MNHEY and CDR2 is SMNVEV (reference sequence). The CDR3 loop reads CASSSPQGYQPQHF. In DNA, the CDR3 is TGTGCCAGCAGTTCCCCGCAGGGTTATCAGCCCCAGCATTTT.

V usage is TRBV9 and J usage is TRBJ1-1; the D gene is possibly TRBD1 (6 bases). The CDR3 covers 12 residues. Germline lookup yields CDR1 SGDLS and CDR2 YYNGEE. The V and J ends lost 3 bases and 9 bases respectively, with 12 bases between them. CDR3 residues: CASSGLQGKAFF. The DNA of the CDR3 is TGTGCCAGCAGCGGGCTACAGGGTAAAGCTTTCTTT.

The chain carries TRBV5-4 and TRBJ1-5, with 7 bases matching TRBD1. Germline CDR1 reads SGHNT; CDR2 reads YYREEE (reference sequence). This CDR3 spans 13 amino acids. V trimming: 1 base; J trimming: 5 bases; junction bases outside the gene matches: 0. DNA of the CDR3: TGTGCCAGCAGCTTGACAGGGGATCAGCCCCAGCATTTT. Translation: CASSLTGDQPQHF.

CDR3 nucleotides: TGTGCCAGCAGCTTAGAGGGGGAGGGTTTCTACGAGCAGTACTTC. It encodes CASSLEGEGFYEQYF. The chain carries TRBV11-2 and TRBJ2-5, with 7 positions matching TRBD2. Gene TRBJ2-7 matches the end of the DNA better, so the J call may be wrong. This CDR3 is 15 amino acids long. Germline CDR1 SGHAT, CDR2 FQNNGV.

This clone was seen a single time. The chain couples TRBV28 to TRBJ1-5, with no clear D. The length of the CDR3 is 14 residues. Trimming stripped 6 bases from V and 4 bases from J, with 13 bases between. In germline, CDR1 is MDHEN, CDR2 SYDVKM. CDR3: CASSYSEENQPQHF. The CDR3 DNA reads as TGTGCCAGCAGCTACTCAGAGGAGAATCAGCCCCAGCATTTT.